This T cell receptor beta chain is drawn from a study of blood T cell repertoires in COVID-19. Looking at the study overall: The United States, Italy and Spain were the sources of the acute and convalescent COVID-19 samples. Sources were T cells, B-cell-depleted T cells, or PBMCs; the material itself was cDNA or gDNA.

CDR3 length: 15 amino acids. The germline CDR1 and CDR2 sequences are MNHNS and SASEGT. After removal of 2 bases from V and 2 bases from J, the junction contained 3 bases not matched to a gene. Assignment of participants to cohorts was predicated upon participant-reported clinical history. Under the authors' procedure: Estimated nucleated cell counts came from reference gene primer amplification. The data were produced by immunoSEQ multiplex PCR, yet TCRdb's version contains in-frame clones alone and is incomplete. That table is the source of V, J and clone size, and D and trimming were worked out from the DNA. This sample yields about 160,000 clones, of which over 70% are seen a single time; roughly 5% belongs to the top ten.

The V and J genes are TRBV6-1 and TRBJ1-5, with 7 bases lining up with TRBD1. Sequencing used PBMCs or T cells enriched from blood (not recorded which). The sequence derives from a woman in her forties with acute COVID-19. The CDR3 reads CASSESGGGNQPQHF. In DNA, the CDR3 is TGTGCCAGCAGTGAATCAGGGGGAGGCAATCAGCCCCAGCATTTT.